Listed below are T cell receptor beta chains from one sample, sequenced in a study of control samples from healthy donors and cancer patients. Libraries were prepared by immunoSEQ multiplex PCR; TCRdb keeps only in-frame clonotypes and omits some of them. This sample has approximately 150,000 clones; roughly 94% occur once, and the top ten carry approximately 14%. Source material: PBMCs. The receptors come from a man between 60 and 70 years old with colorectal cancer. Both conserved end residues are part of each CDR3. The D gene is left open where the match is weak. Clone size is stated in some rows and not others, as once, few, many or a class when expanded.

V	size	D	J	DNA	CDR3
TRBV7-8	.	.	TRBJ2-7	TGTGCCAGCAGCCCCCGCGGGCCCTACGAGCAGTACTTC	CASSPRGPYEQYF
TRBV7-9	.	TRBD1	TRBJ1-2	TGTGCCAGCAGCTTAGATCCGCCCGGGACAGGCTATGGCTACACCTTC	CASSLDPPGTGYGYTF
TRBV19	.	.	TRBJ1-3	TGTGCCAGTATCGGCGGATCGGGGCCCTCTGGAAACACCATATATTTT	CASIGGSGPSGNTIYF
TRBV4-3	.	.	TRBJ1-6	TGCGCCAGCAGCCAAGGGGGGGTTTCCTATAATTCACCCCTCCACTTT	CASSQGGVSYNSPLHF
TRBV30	.	TRBD1	TRBJ1-2	TGTGCCTGGAGTGGACAGGGGGCGGGCTACACCTTC	CAWSGQGAGYTF
TRBV7-9	.	.	TRBJ1-5	TGTGCCAGCAGCTTGGGCCAGGGGCTCAATCAGCCCCAGCATTTT	CASSLGQGLNQPQHF
TRBV7-9	.	.	TRBJ2-7	TGTGCCAGCAGCTTAGAAGGCGGAGCCTACGAGCAGTACTTC	CASSLEGGAYEQYF
TRBV19	.	.	TRBJ1-5	TGTGCCAGTAGTACCCCGGCAGGACAGCCCCAGCATTTT	CASSTPAGQPQHF
TRBV18	.	TRBD1	TRBJ1-2	TGTGCCAGCTCACCGGACAGGGCTAACTATGGCTACACCTTC	CASSPDRANYGYTF
TRBV30	few	.	TRBJ2-6	TGTGCCTGGAGTAGGGCCGCTGGGGCCAACGTCCTGACTTTC	CAWSRAAGANVLTF
TRBV5-5	.	.	TRBJ1-6	TGTGCCAGCTCAAGAGGGGGATCCCTGAAATCACCCCTCCACTTT	CASSRGGSLKSPLHF
TRBV12-3/TRBV12-4	.	.	TRBJ1-5	TGTGCCAGCAGTTTACGCGGCAATCAGCCCCAGCATTTT	CASSLRGNQPQHF
TRBV21-1	.	.	TRBJ2-7	TGTGCCAGCAGCAACCATCCGGGCGAGCAGTACTTC	CASSNHPGEQYF
TRBV6-2/TRBV6-3	.	TRBD1	TRBJ1-5	TGTGCCAGCAGTTACGCGTACAGGGGGCGGGATCAGCCCCAGCATTTT	CASSYAYRGRDQPQHF
TRBV9	.	TRBD2	TRBJ2-5	TGTGCCAGCAGCGCTAGCGGGGGGTACCAAGAGACCCAGTACTTC	CASSASGGYQETQYF
TRBV19	.	TRBD1	TRBJ2-7	TGTGCCAGTAGTTCGGGTCAGGGGGCTTACGAGCAGTACTTC	CASSSGQGAYEQYF
TRBV4-2	once	TRBD1	TRBJ1-1	TGTGCCAGCAGCCAAGGCAGACAGGGGGAAACTGAAGCTTTCTTT	CASSQGRQGETEAFF
TRBV20-1	.	.	TRBJ2-1	TGCAGTGCTAGTGGTTCTGCTGAGTTCTTC	CSASGSAEFF
TRBV6-2/TRBV6-3	once	.	TRBJ2-7	TGTGCCAGCAGCATTACCAGGCTTTGGATTGCCGCTACGGTTTCCTACGAGCAGTACTTC	CASSITRLWIAATVSYEQYF
TRBV19	.	.	TRBJ1-5	TGTGCCAGTAGTTCCACGGCGGCAGCACCCCAGCCCCAGCATTTT	CASSSTAAAPQPQHF
TRBV7-9	.	.	TRBJ2-1	TGTGCCAGCAGCTTTGTGGCAGGGGTTCGCAATGAGCAGTTCTTC	CASSFVAGVRNEQFF
TRBV9	.	.	TRBJ2-5	TGTGCCAGCAGAGCGACGGGGGAAGAGACCCAGTACTTC	CASRATGEETQYF
TRBV27	.	.	TRBJ2-3	TGTGCCAGCAACCAGCGGACTAGCACAGATACGCAGTATTTT	CASNQRTSTDTQYF
TRBV5-4	.	TRBD2	TRBJ2-3	TGTGCCAGCAGCTCAGGACTAGCGGGGGGGCCGGGAGATACGCAGTATTTT	CASSSGLAGGPGDTQYF